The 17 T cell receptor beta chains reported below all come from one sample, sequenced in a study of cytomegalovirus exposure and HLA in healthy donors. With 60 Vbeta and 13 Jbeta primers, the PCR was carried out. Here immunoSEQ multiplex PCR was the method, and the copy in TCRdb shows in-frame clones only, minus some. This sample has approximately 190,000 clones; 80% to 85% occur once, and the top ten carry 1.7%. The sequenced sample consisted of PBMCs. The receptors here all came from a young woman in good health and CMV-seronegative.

As DNA, the CDR3 is TGTGCCAGCAGCCTCGCGGGGGAAGATGAGACCCAGTACTTC. As protein: CASSLAGEDETQYF. This sequence joins TRBV28 and TRBJ2-5; the match to TRBD2 covers 7 bases. With V trimmed by 6 bases and J by 5 bases, 9 bases remained unmatched. Germline lookup yields CDR1 MDHEN and CDR2 SYDVKM. CDR3 length: 14 amino acids.

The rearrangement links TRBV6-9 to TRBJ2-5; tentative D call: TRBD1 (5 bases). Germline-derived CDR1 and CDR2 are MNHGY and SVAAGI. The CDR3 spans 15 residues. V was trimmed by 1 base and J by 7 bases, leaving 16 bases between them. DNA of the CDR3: TGTGCCAGCAGTTATTTCGGTCAGGGTCAGGGGACCCAGTACTTC. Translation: CASSYFGQGQGTQYF.

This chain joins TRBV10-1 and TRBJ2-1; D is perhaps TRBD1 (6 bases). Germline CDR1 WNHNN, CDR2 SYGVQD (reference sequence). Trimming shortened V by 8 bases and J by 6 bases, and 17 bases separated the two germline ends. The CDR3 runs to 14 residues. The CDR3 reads CASSDRKIGNEQFF. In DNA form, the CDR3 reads TGCGCCAGCTCGGACAGAAAAATCGGCAATGAGCAGTTCTTC.

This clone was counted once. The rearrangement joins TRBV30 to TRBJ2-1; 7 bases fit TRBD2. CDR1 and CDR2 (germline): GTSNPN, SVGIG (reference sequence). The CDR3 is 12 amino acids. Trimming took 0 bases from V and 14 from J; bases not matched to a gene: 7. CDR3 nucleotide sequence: TGTGCCTGGAGTGTAAAGGGAGGGTTGGAGTTCTTC. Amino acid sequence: CAWSVKGGLEFF.

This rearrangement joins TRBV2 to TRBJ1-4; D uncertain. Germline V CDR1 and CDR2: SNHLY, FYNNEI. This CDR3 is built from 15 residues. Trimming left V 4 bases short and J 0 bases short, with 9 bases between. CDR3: CASSGPTTTNEKLFF. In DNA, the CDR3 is TGTGCCAGCAGTGGGCCAACAACAACTAATGAAAAACTGTTTTTT.

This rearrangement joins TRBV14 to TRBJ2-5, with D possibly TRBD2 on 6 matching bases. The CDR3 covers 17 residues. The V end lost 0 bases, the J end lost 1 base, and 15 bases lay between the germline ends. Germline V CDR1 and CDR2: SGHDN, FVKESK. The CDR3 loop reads CASSQERGMGGQETQYF. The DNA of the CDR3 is TGTGCCAGCAGCCAAGAAAGGGGTATGGGGGGCCAAGAGACCCAGTACTTC.

CDR3 DNA: TGTGCCAGCAGCGCACAGGGGGCAGGGTTCGCCGGGGAGCTGTTTTTT. This translates into CASSAQGAGFAGELFF. V is TRBV9 and J is TRBJ2-2; 9 nucleotides agree with TRBD1. Trimming cost V 3 bases and J 6 bases; bases outside gene matches: 9. Germline V lookup: CDR1 SGDLS, CDR2 YYNGEE. There are 16 residues in the CDR3.

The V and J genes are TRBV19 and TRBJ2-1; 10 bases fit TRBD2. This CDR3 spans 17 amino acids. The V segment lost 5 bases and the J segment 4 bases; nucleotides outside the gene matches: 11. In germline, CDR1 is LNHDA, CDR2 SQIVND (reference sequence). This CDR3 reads CASSDPRAGGYYNEQFF. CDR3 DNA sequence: TGTGCCAGTAGTGACCCACGAGCGGGAGGGTATTACAATGAGCAGTTCTTC.

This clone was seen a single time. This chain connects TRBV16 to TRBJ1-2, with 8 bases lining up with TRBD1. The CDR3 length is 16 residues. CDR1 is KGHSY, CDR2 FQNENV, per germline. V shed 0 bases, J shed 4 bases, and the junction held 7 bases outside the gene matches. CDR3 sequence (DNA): TGTGCCAGCAGCCAATCCAGACAGGGGAGCGGCTATGGCTACACCTTC. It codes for CASSQSRQGSGYGYTF. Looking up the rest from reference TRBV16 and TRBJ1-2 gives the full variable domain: GEEVAQTPKHLVRGEGQKAKLYCAPIKGHSYVFWYQQVLKNEFKFLISFQNENVFDETGMPKERFSAKCLPNSPCSLEIQATKLEDSAVYFCASSQSRQGSGYGYTFGSGTRLTVV.

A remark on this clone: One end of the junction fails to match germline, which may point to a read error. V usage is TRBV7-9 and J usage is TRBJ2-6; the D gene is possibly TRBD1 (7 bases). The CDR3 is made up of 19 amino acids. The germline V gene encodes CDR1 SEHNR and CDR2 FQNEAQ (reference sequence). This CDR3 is CSSAMGGDSFPSGANVLTF. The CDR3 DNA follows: TGTTCCAGCGCAATGGGCGGGGACAGCTTCCCCTCTGGGGCCAACGTCCTGACTTTC.

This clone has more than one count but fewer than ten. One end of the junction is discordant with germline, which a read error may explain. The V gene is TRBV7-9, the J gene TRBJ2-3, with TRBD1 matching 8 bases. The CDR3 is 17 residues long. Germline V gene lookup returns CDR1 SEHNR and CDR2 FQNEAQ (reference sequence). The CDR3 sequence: CSSSLAPGTGSTDTQYF. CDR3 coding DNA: TGTTCCAGCAGCTTAGCCCCAGGGACAGGTAGCACAGATACGCAGTATTTT.

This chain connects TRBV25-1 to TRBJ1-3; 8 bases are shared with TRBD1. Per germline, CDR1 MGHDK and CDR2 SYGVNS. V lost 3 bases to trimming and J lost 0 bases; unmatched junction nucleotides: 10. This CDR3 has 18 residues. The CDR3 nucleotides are TGTGCCAGCAGTGACTGGGGGGACAGGCGCAGCTCTGGAAACACCATATATTTT. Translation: CASSDWGDRRSSGNTIYF.

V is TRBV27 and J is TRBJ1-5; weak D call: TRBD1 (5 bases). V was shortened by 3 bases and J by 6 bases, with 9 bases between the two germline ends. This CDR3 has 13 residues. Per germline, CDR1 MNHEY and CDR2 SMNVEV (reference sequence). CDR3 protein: CASSFRVAQPQHF. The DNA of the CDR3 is TGTGCCAGCAGTTTCAGGGTCGCTCAGCCCCAGCATTTT.

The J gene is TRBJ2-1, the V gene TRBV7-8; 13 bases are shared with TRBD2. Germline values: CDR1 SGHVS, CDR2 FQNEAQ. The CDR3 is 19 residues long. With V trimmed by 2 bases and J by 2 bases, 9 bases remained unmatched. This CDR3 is CASSLRRLAGGGPYNEQFF. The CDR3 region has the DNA TGTGCCAGCAGCTTAAGGAGACTAGCGGGAGGAGGTCCCTACAATGAGCAGTTCTTC.

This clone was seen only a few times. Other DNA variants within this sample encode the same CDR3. The DNA for the CDR3 is TGTGCCAGCAGCTATAGGGGGAATCAGCCCCAGCATTTT. Its protein product is CASSYRGNQPQHF. The chain has TRBV7-2 and TRBJ1-5, with D possibly being TRBD1 (6 bases). The V end lost 4 bases, the J end lost 4 bases, and 8 bases lay between the germline ends. Germline V gene data show CDR1 as SGHTA and CDR2 as FQGNSA. The CDR3 covers 13 residues.

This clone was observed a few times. The CDR3 region has the DNA TGTGCCAGCAGCCGGGACAGGGGGGAGGACACCATATATTTT. It translates to CASSRDRGEDTIYF. The V and J genes are TRBV2 and TRBJ1-3; 11 bases agree with TRBD1. Per germline, CDR1 SNHLY and CDR2 FYNNEI. The V gene end was trimmed by 6 bases and the J gene end by 8 bases; junction bases not matched to a gene: 6. CDR3 length: 14 residues.

The CDR3 DNA sequence: TGTGCCAGTAGTATAGCTCCGACAGGGCCTATGCGCTACACCTTC. It codes for CASSIAPTGPMRYTF. The chain couples TRBV19 to TRBJ1-2; 7 nucleotides agree with TRBD1. The CDR3 sequence is 15 residues long. The V gene's germline CDR1 is LNHDA and CDR2 SQIVND (reference sequence). With 1 base clipped from V and 9 bases from J, the junction kept 11 bases outside the gene matches.